This T cell receptor (beta chain) came from a study of neoadjuvant anti-PD-1 for oral cavity cancer. Study in general: Most patients had three to four biweekly doses of 3 mg/kg nivolumab before resection. Patients without progression received a fourth nivolumab dose around day 43, then surgical resection on days 50-56.

Study observations and caveats: Non-responders to neoadjuvant nivolumab had significantly more clonal PBMC T cells than responders.

Trimming removed 2 bases at V and 4 bases at J, with 12 bases between. The CDR3 extends over 15 amino acids. Germline values: CDR1 KGHSH, CDR2 LQKENI. Noted time point: after neoadjuvant nivolumab, at surgical resection. Blood cells were analyzed directly, without culture or expansion. Points on this clone: Its target is not known.

The protocol was immunoSEQ multiplex PCR, while the TCRdb copy is restricted to in-frame clones and leaves out a portion. The sample holds around 65,000 clones; roughly nine tenths are singletons and the top ten take roughly 3%. J is TRBJ1-5 and V is TRBV18; D unresolved. Sequences were derived from PBMCs, sampled after nivolumab (anti-PD-1) treatment. The sequence was collected from a person aged 40-85 years with oral cavity squamous cell carcinoma. CDR3 sequence reads: CASSPLAVPNQPQHF. The CDR3 DNA is TGTGCCAGCTCACCATTGGCGGTGCCTAATCAGCCCCAGCATTTT. Variable domain in full (rest from reference TRBV18 and TRBJ1-5): NAGVMQNPRHLVRRRGQEARLRCSPMKGHSHVYWYRQLPEEGLKFMVYLQKENIIDESGMPKERFSAEFPKEGPSILRIQQVVRGDSAAYFCASSPLAVPNQPQHFGDGTRLSIL.